These 24 T cell receptor beta chains were sequenced from one sample in a study of T cells expressing NK-cell markers. Each CDR3 protein gets one entry in TCRdb, which reprocessed the 5' RACE reads and gives no DNA. Here the sample table reports about 260,000 distinct CDR3 sequences. Sequencing input: blood T cells: a sorted CD56 or NKG2C T cell subset, CD4+ or CD8+ T cells, or bulk PBMC T cells (not recorded which). These receptors came from a woman aged 18 to 75 in good health.

This chain connects TRBV3-1 to TRBJ1-3; TCRdb designates TRBD1, a call that cannot be tested without DNA. Germline assignment: CDR1 LGHDT and CDR2 YNNKEL (reference sequence). There are 14 residues in the CDR3. The CDR3 spells CASRGGRSGNTIYF. The full variable domain, its missing parts supplied by reference TRBV3-1 and TRBJ1-3, is DTAVSQTPKYLVTQMGNDKSIKCEQNLGHDTMYWYKQDSKKFLKIMFSYNNKELIINETVPNRFSPKSPDKAHLNLHINSLELGDSAVYFCASRGGRSGNTIYFGEGSWLTVV.

The chain combines TRBV2 with TRBJ2-2; no DNA is available, so the TRBD2 call from TCRdb remains unchecked. The V gene's germline CDR1 is SNHLY and CDR2 FYNNEI. This CDR3 has 15 amino acids. The CDR3 spells CASRGGATNTGELFF. The whole variable domain, filled in from reference TRBV2 and TRBJ2-2, reads EPEVTQTPSHQVTQMGQEVILRCVPISNHLYFYWYRQILGQKVEFLVSFYNNEISEKSEIFDDQFSVERPDGSNFTLKIRSTKLEDSAMYFCASRGGATNTGELFFGEGSRLTVL.

This sequence joins TRBV6-1 and TRBJ1-6; as DNA is missing, the TRBD1 call by TCRdb cannot be tested. The CDR3 contains 17 residues. CDR1 MNHNS and CDR2 SASEGT come from the germline V gene. This chain's CDR3 is CASSPTGSSSYNSPLHF.

V gene TRBV20-1 combines with J gene TRBJ2-3; TCRdb's D gene call, TRBD2, goes unchecked for lack of DNA. In germline, CDR1 is DFQATT, CDR2 SNEGSKA (reference sequence). There are 14 residues in the CDR3. CDR3 in amino acids: CSALSGSGGDTQYF.

This chain uses TRBV29-1 with TRBJ2-7; TCRdb names TRBD1, which stays unverified in the absence of DNA. Germline V lookup: CDR1 SQVTM, CDR2 ANQGSEA. The CDR3 totals 14 residues. The CDR3 region is CSVGTGTHPYEQYF.

The genes are TRBV4-3 and TRBJ2-1; the D call from TCRdb, TRBD1, cannot be confirmed without DNA. The CDR3 spans 14 residues. CDR1 is LGHNA and CDR2 is YSLEER in the germline V gene. The CDR3 is CASSQEGSRGEQFF.

The V and J genes are TRBV6-1 and TRBJ2-1; TCRdb's D call of TRBD1 is untestable without DNA. The germline V gene encodes CDR1 MNHNS and CDR2 SASEGT. The CDR3 sequence is 15 residues long. The CDR3 loop is CASSPDRGPPREQFF.

The chain combines TRBV29-1 with TRBJ1-6; TCRdb indicates TRBD1, and absent DNA this call remains unverified. CDR1 and CDR2 from the germline V gene are SQVTM and ANQGSEA. CDR3 size: 12 residues. The CDR3 loop is CSVRDRDSPLHF.

This rearrangement joins TRBV5-5 to TRBJ2-4; TCRdb proposes TRBD2, but this gene call is untestable without DNA. Germline CDR1 is SGHKS and CDR2 is YYEKEE (reference sequence). The CDR3 is made up of 15 amino acids. CDR3 amino acids: CASSADYGVKNIQYF.

This rearrangement joins TRBV7-6 to TRBJ2-2; the TCRdb call, TRBD1, lacks DNA for checking. The CDR3 is 15 residues long. CDR1 is SGHVS, CDR2 FNYEAQ, per germline. The CDR3 here is CASRPGAMITGELFF.

The CDR3 here is CASSLVYTYNEQFF. The gene calls are TRBV7-2 and TRBJ2-1. Germline V lookup: CDR1 SGHTA, CDR2 FQGNSA. The CDR3 is 14 amino acids.

The chain combines TRBV9 with TRBJ2-3; TCRdb returns TRBD1, unconfirmable since there is no DNA. CDR1 and CDR2 from the germline V gene are SGDLS and YYNGEE. This CDR3 has 16 amino acids. Here the CDR3 reads CASSVGIGRGTDTQYF. Supplemented by reference TRBV9 and TRBJ2-3, the full variable domain reads DSGVTQTPKHLITATGQRVTLRCSPRSGDLSVYWYQQSLDQGLQFLIQYYNGEERAKGNILERFSAQQFPDLHSELNLSSLELGDSALYFCASSVGIGRGTDTQYFGPGTRLTVL.

The chain has TRBV5-1 and TRBJ1-1; absent DNA, TCRdb's TRBD1 call cannot be checked. The CDR3 is 15 residues long. CDR1 and CDR2 from the germline V gene are SGHRS and YFSETQ. The CDR3: CASSLPTGRDTEAFF.

The rearrangement links TRBV29-1 to TRBJ2-2; TCRdb selects TRBD2, and the lack of DNA leaves this call unchecked. This CDR3 is 16 amino acids long. Per the germline V gene, CDR1 is SQVTM and CDR2 is ANQGSEA. CDR3 loop: CSVEDPVTSATGELFF.

V gene TRBV12-3 or TRBV12-4 combines with J gene TRBJ1-2; TCRdb calls TRBD1, which cannot be checked without DNA. The CDR3 has 14 residues. The CDR3 loop reads CASRPGTGVDGYTF.

The genes are TRBV28 and TRBJ2-1. CDR3 length equals 13 residues. The V gene's germline CDR1 is MDHEN and CDR2 SYDVKM. The CDR3 reads CASSLAGIDEQFF.

The rearrangement links TRBV20-1 to TRBJ1-5; TCRdb's D gene call, TRBD1, goes unchecked for lack of DNA. The germline V gene encodes CDR1 DFQATT and CDR2 SNEGSKA (reference sequence). CDR3 length: 13 residues. This CDR3 reads CSAADRPNQPQHF.

This chain joins TRBV14 and TRBJ2-3. The CDR3 covers 11 residues. Looked up from germline, CDR1 is SGHDN and CDR2 is FVKESK. The chain's CDR3 is CASSQGNAQYF.

This chain links TRBV7-3 with TRBJ1-1. Germline CDR1 reads SGHTA; CDR2 reads FQGTGA. The CDR3 contains 13 residues. CDR3 loop: CASSLTSITEAFF.

This sequence joins TRBV5-6 and TRBJ1-1; as DNA is missing, the TRBD1 call by TCRdb cannot be tested. The CDR3 loop spans 16 amino acids. CDR1 and CDR2 (germline): SGHDT, YYEEEE. Here the CDR3 reads CASSPQAGGGRTEAFF.

This sequence joins TRBV6-1 and TRBJ2-7; TCRdb's D call of TRBD1 is untestable without DNA. The CDR3 is 13 amino acids. Germline loops: CDR1 MNHNS, CDR2 SASEGT. CDR3 region: CASLGTGRGEQYF.

The rearrangement links TRBV7-2 to TRBJ2-3; the TCRdb call, TRBD1, lacks DNA for checking. This CDR3 comprises 13 residues. The V gene's germline CDR1 is SGHTA and CDR2 FQGNSA. The CDR3 sequence: CASRQAAGDTQYF.

The chain is built from TRBV6-5 and TRBJ1-1; TCRdb names TRBD1, which stays unverified in the absence of DNA. The length of the CDR3 is 14 residues. CDR1 MNHEY and CDR2 SVGAGI come from the germline V gene. The CDR3: CASSYSNRGAEAFF.

CDR3 sequence reads: CASSLPRTVQETQYF. The gene calls are TRBV28 and TRBJ2-5; TCRdb gives TRBD1 as the D gene, but with no DNA this cannot be confirmed. The germline CDR1 and CDR2 sequences are MDHEN and SYDVKM. The CDR3 loop spans 15 amino acids.